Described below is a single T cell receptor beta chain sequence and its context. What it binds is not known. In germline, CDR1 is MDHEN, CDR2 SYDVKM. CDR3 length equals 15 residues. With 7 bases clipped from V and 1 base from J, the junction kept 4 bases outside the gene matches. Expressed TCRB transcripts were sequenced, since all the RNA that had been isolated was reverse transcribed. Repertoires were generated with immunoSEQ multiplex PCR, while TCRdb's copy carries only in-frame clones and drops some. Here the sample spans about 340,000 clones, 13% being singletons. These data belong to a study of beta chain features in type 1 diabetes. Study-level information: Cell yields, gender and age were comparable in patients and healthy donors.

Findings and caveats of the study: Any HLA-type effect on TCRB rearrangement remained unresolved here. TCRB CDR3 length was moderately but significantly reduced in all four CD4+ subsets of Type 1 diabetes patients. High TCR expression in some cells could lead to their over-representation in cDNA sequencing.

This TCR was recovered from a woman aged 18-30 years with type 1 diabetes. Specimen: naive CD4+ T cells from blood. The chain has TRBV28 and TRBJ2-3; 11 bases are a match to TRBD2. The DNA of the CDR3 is TGTGCCAGCAAATTACTAGCGGGAGGCACAGATACGCAGTATTTT. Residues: CASKLLAGGTDTQYF.